This passage covers 14 T cell receptor beta chains from one sample sequenced in a study of post-analysis software for immune sequencing data. Study-level findings and limits: Compared with controls, patients had more of 4 to 6 TRBV segments, including TRBV5-6, TRBV5-1 and TRBV20-1.

The authors incorporated unique molecular identifiers into the TCR beta cDNA libraries. Each CDR3 protein gets one entry after TCRdb re-called the PCR reads with MiXCR. The profile shows fewer than 550,000 distinct CDR3 sequences, approximately 31% of them singletons. Their antigens remain unidentified. Sequencing used blood. These receptors all come from a girl aged 2-17 years with multiple sclerosis.

As to this clonotype: The junction and the germline gene differ at one end; a read error may be behind it. The J gene is TRBJ2-6, the V gene TRBV7-2; 9 bases are shared with TRBD2. Germline V CDR1 and CDR2: SGHTA, FQGNSA. This CDR3 spans 19 amino acids. The CDR3 reads CASSPRPRLAASGANVPTF. The CDR3 coding sequence is TGTGCCAGCAGCCCCCGTCCTCGACTAGCGGCCTCTGGGGCCAACGTCCCGACTTTC.

This clonotype was detected a few times. The V gene is TRBV10-2, the J gene TRBJ1-1; 7 nucleotides agree with TRBD1. Germline CDR1 WSHSY, CDR2 SAAADI. Trimming cost V 6 bases and J 4 bases; bases outside gene matches: 8. This CDR3 has 14 amino acids. The DNA of the CDR3 is TGCGCCAGCAGCCCTACAGGGGATGGCACTGAAGCTTTCTTT. It specifies CASSPTGDGTEAFF.

The chain is built from TRBV4-1 and TRBJ2-1, with D uncertain. Germline V gene data show CDR1 as MGHRA and CDR2 as YSYEKL. The CDR3 sequence is 13 residues long. Trimming cost V 3 bases and J 4 bases, with 7 bases left between them. CDR3 in DNA: TGCGCCAGCAGCCAGGTGAAATACAATGAGCAGTTCTTC. It translates to CASSQVKYNEQFF.

This clonotype occurred many times. The gene calls are TRBV4-1 and TRBJ2-3, with a possible D match to TRBD2 (6 bases). V lost 4 bases and J lost 1, with 18 bases in between. This CDR3 has 17 amino acids. The germline V gene encodes CDR1 MGHRA and CDR2 YSYEKL. In DNA, the CDR3 is TGCGCCAGCAGCCGCGATCTGGGAACGGGGGGCACAGATACGCAGTATTTT. Its protein is CASSRDLGTGGTDTQYF.

This clonotype has just one count. The V gene is TRBV12-3 or TRBV12-4, the J gene TRBJ2-2, with D possibly being TRBD2 (7 bases). The V end lost 6 bases, the J end lost 3 bases, and 17 bases lay between the germline ends. The CDR3 consists of 16 residues. The CDR3 protein is CASRRRGGLDTGELFF. The CDR3 DNA follows: TGTGCCAGCAGACGAAGGGGGGGCCTCGACACCGGGGAGCTGTTTTTT.

The chain has TRBV3-1 and TRBJ2-6; the match to TRBD1 covers 9 bases. The CDR3 spans 19 residues. With V trimmed by 3 bases and J by 7 bases, 16 bases remained unmatched. Looked up from germline, CDR1 is LGHDT and CDR2 is YNNKEL (reference sequence). The CDR3 nucleotides are TGTGCCAGCAGCCAGCCCCGGGACAGGGACCCTTTAGGAGCCAACGTCCTGACTTTC. Protein product: CASSQPRDRDPLGANVLTF.

This clonotype was observed a few times. V is TRBV11-2 and J is TRBJ1-1, with D unresolved. Germline V CDR1 and CDR2: SGHAT, FQNNGV. CDR3 size: 12 residues. Trimming took off 2 bases at V and 6 bases at J, with 7 bases between the two ends. CDR3 amino acids: CASSLRYPEAFF. The CDR3 nucleotides read TGTGCCAGCAGCTTAAGGTATCCTGAAGCTTTCTTT.

A few counts support this clonotype. The V and J genes are TRBV5-1 and TRBJ1-1, with a weak D call TRBD1 (5 bases). The ends were cut back, 0 bases at V and 0 bases at J, with 15 bases in the middle. This CDR3 is built from 17 residues. Germline lookup yields CDR1 SGHRS and CDR2 YFSETQ. The CDR3: CASSLDAGRRLNTEAFF. CDR3 sequence (DNA): TGCGCCAGCAGCTTGGATGCGGGGCGCAGACTGAACACTGAAGCTTTCTTT.

This clonotype was observed a few times. The chain employs TRBV18 and TRBJ2-5; possible D gene TRBD1, 5 bases. The CDR3 is 14 residues long. Germline CDR1 KGHSH, CDR2 LQKENI. V was trimmed by 3 bases and J by 7 bases, leaving 15 bases between them. The CDR3 is CASSPGRGVGTQYF. Written as DNA, the CDR3 is TGTGCCAGCTCACCGGGGCGAGGCGTCGGGACCCAGTACTTC.

This clonotype was counted a few times. Its ends do not fully match the called genes, so a read error is possible. The chain links TRBV7-7 to TRBJ2-5, with 10 nucleotides matching TRBD1. The CDR3 runs to 17 residues. CDR1 is SSHAT and CDR2 is FNYEAQ in the germline V gene (reference sequence). The CDR3 bases are TGTGCTAGCAGCTCCCACGGACAGGGGGGCCTCCAAGAGACCCAGTACTTC. It is translated as CASSSHGQGGLQETQYF.

This clonotype was found a few times. V is TRBV5-6 and J is TRBJ1-1, with D unresolved. The germline CDR1 and CDR2 sequences are SGHDT and YYEEEE. Trimming stripped 2 bases from V and 5 bases from J, with 10 bases between. CDR3 length: 13 residues. The CDR3, as DNA: TGTGCCAGCAGCTTCGAGGCGGGTACTGAAGCTTTCTTT. It is translated as CASSFEAGTEAFF.

The chain recombines TRBV7-6 with TRBJ2-7, with D tentatively TRBD2 (6 bases). CDR1 and CDR2 (germline): SGHVS, FNYEAQ. V shed 0 bases and J shed 3 bases, with 9 bases lying between them. This CDR3 spans 14 amino acids. For the CDR3, the DNA is TGTGCCAGCAGCTTAGCGGAGGGTCGCTACGAGCAGTACTTC. Its translation is CASSLAEGRYEQYF.

J is TRBJ1-2 and V is TRBV5-5, with D unclear. This CDR3 comprises 15 residues. V lost 5 bases, J lost 8 bases, and 22 bases lay in between. CDR1 and CDR2 from the germline V gene are SGHKS and YYEKEE (reference sequence). In nucleotides, the CDR3 is TGTGCCAGCAGTCCGGAGACCGGGCCCGACCGGGGCTACACCTTC. Encoded protein: CASSPETGPDRGYTF.

V is TRBV4-1 and J is TRBJ1-5, with 7 nucleotides matching TRBD1. Trimming cost V 1 base and J 6 bases; bases outside gene matches: 6. Germline loops: CDR1 MGHRA, CDR2 YSYEKL. CDR3 length equals 15 residues. CDR3 sequence: CASSQGSGGTQPQHF. CDR3 DNA sequence: TGCGCCAGCAGCCAAGGATCAGGGGGGACTCAGCCCCAGCATTTT.